This T cell receptor beta chain was sequenced for a study of cytomegalovirus exposure and HLA in healthy donors. Libraries were prepared by immunoSEQ multiplex PCR; TCRdb keeps only in-frame clonotypes and omits some of them. The repertoire holds fewer than 400,000 clones, with 75% to 90% as singletons. With V trimmed by 4 bases and J by 6 bases, 2 bases remained unmatched. CDR1 and CDR2 (germline): MGHDK, SYGVNS. This CDR3 comprises 13 residues. This receptor was obtained from a woman in her late teens or twenties in good health and CMV-seronegative. This chain links TRBV25-1 with TRBJ2-1; 8 bases agree with TRBD1. Material for sequencing was PBMCs. CDR3 DNA: TGTGCCAGCAGTGCTACAGGGGGCAATGAGCAGTTCTTC. This encodes CASSATGGNEQFF.